This is a list of T cell receptor beta chains from one sample in a study of radiotherapy plus CTLA-4 blockade in lung cancer. Assay used: immunoSEQ multiplex PCR; TCRdb lists only in-frame clones, some missing. In the table there are around 72,000 clones, approximately 78% of which are singletons. This sample comprised peripheral blood, obtained from a patient treated with radiotherapy plus ipilimumab. Every receptor here comes from a human donor with non-small cell lung cancer who had a complete response to radiotherapy plus ipilimumab. Both conserved end residues are part of each CDR3. Each record gives: V gene, clone size, J gene, D gene, CDR3 protein, CDR3 DNA. A D gene is named only where the DNA matches it firmly. Not every row has a clone size; where given, it reads once, few, many or a size class.

>TRBV27|.|TRBJ2-7|.
CASGPLSSNEQYF
TGTGCCTCCGGACCCCTCAGTTCCAACGAGCAGTACTTC
>TRBV30|.|TRBJ1-5|.
CAWSEGSQPQHF
TGTGCCTGGAGTGAGGGGAGTCAGCCCCAGCATTTT
>TRBV25-1|.|TRBJ1-2|.
CASSAHGGRGNYGYTF
TGTGCCAGCAGTGCCCACGGGGGTAGGGGTAACTATGGCTACACCTTC
>TRBV6-4|.|TRBJ1-6|.
CASSLEENSPLHF
TGTGCCAGCAGTTTAGAGGAAAATTCACCCCTCCACTTT
>TRBV2|.|TRBJ1-3|TRBD1
CASSGQVLTGNTIYF
TGTGCCAGCAGCGGACAGGTTCTGACTGGAAACACCATATATTTT
>TRBV19|.|TRBJ1-2|.
CASIPGPNYGYTF
TGTGCCAGTATCCCAGGGCCTAACTATGGCTACACCTTC
>TRBV4-3|.|TRBJ2-1|TRBD1
CASSQGTGRNNEQFF
TGCGCCAGCAGCCAGGGGACAGGGCGAAACAATGAGCAGTTCTTC
>TRBV29-1|.|TRBJ2-1|.
CSVTFGGLEQFF
TGCAGCGTTACCTTCGGGGGGCTTGAGCAGTTCTTC
>TRBV7-8|once|TRBJ2-7|.
CASSLDPGADTVQYF
TGTGCCAGCAGCTTGGACCCCGGAGCGGATACGGTGCAGTACTTC
>TRBV18|once|TRBJ1-1|.
CASSQFGRGGTEAFF
TGTGCCAGCTCACAATTCGGTAGGGGTGGCACTGAAGCTTTCTTT
>TRBV5-5|.|TRBJ1-1|.
CASSDKMIPNTEAFF
TGTGCCAGCAGCGACAAAATGATTCCGAACACTGAAGCTTTCTTT